The clone carrying this T cell receptor beta chain turned up a few times. The antigen is undetermined. Using its own MiXCR run on the reads, TCRdb lists one record per CDR3 protein. This sample has around 770,000 distinct CDR3 sequences, with 29% found just once. The sample belongs to a study of T cell repertoires in cytomegalovirus infection. Overall study context: An indication of both CMV infection and matching HLA type came from public TCR beta signatures.

Trimming left V 2 bases short and J 1 base short, with 9 bases between. CDR1 is SGHTA, CDR2 FQGNSA, per germline. The CDR3 totals 16 residues. The receptor's source is a human donor in good health (CMV status not recorded). Some clones in this sample may be carry-over from other donors' samples. Sequenced here: cultured CD8+ T cells from PBMCs, sampled from culture after CMV antigen stimulation. The gene calls are TRBV7-2 and TRBJ2-6, with D perhaps TRBD2 (6 bases). CDR3 loop: CASSLNGGSGANVLTF. As DNA, the CDR3 is TGTGCCAGCAGCTTAAACGGAGGGTCTGGGGCCAACGTCCTGACTTTC. Full variable domain (outside the CDR3, taken from reference TRBV7-2 and TRBJ2-6): GAGVSQSPSNKVTEKGKDVELRCDPISGHTALYWYRQSLGQGLEFLIYFQGNSAPDKSGLPSDRFSAERTGGSVSTLTIQRTQQEDSAVYLCASSLNGGSGANVLTFGAGSRLTVL.